The clone carrying this T cell receptor (beta chain) has at least ten counts. Its antigen is not known. From germline, CDR1 is DFQATT and CDR2 SNEGSKA (reference sequence). Trimming cost V 2 bases and J 0 bases, with 14 bases left between them. This CDR3 has 15 residues. Stated time point: newly diagnosed GD, antithyroid drugs for less than 3 months. PBMC-extracted RNA yielded the TCR library. Both iRepertoire HTBI primers and Arm-PCR of CDR3 regions were used to build the TCR beta libraries. Original analysis: Sample data revealed approximately 60 TRBV and 11 to 15 TRBJ segments. TCRdb re-derived calls from the multiplex PCR reads in MiXCR, one entry per CDR3 protein. These V and J calls derive from TCRdb rather than the authors' analysis. The sample yields over 300,000 distinct CDR3 sequences, 15% to 19% seen once. The data were obtained in a study of regulatory T cells in long-lasting Graves disease.

Study-wide points: TRBV28 was favored in persistent disease, as were TRBJ1-2 and TRBJ2-5. Samples came from peripheral blood alone, without thyroid tissue.

Specimen: peripheral blood mononuclear cells (PBMCs), collected at new diagnosis, from a patient treated with antithyroid drugs. This clonotype originated in a female donor with Graves disease. The chain recombines TRBV20-1 with TRBJ2-7, with D possibly TRBD2 on 6 matching bases. DNA for the CDR3: TGCAGTGCTAGAAGATGGCCGGGAGTCTCCTACGAGCAGTACTTC. Its translation is CSARRWPGVSYEQYF.